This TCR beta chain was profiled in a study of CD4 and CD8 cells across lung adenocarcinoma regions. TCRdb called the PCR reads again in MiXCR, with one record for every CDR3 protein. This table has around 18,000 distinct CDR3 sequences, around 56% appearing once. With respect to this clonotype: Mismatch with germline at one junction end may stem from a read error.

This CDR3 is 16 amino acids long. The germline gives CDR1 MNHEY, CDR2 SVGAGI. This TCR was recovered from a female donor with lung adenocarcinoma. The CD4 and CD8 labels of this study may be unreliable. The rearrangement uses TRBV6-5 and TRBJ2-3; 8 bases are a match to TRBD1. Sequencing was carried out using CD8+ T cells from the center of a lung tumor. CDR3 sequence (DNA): TGTGCCAGCAGTTCGCGCCGGGACAGGAGCACAGATATGCAGTACTTT. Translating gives CASSSRRDRSTDMQYF.